This T cell receptor beta chain is drawn from a study of T cell repertoires in cytomegalovirus infection. At the level of the study: Based on public TCR beta signatures, there were indications of CMV infection and of a matching HLA type. General observations from the study: Dominating the ex vivo response were TCR beta clonotypes that were CMV-specific and HLA-C-restricted. Of the TCR beta families, the public ones yielded a cumulative frequency that identified carriers of CMV plus the relevant HLA.

TCRdb independently ran MiXCR on the reads; one entry per CDR3 protein. This table has some 400,000 distinct CDR3 sequences, roughly 31% appearing once. Germline loops: CDR1 MNHEY, CDR2 SMNVEV (reference sequence). This CDR3 has 15 residues. This clonotype was recorded only once. Antigen unknown. A much larger clone differs from this one at a single base, so this may be a read error. The TCR sequence derives from a human donor in good health (CMV status not recorded). Some clones in this sample may be carry-over from other donors' samples. Material for sequencing was PBMCs. The V and J genes are TRBV27 and TRBJ1-5; a weak D match, TRBD1 (6 bases). The CDR3 spells CARSLQGGRNQPQHF. CDR3 bases: TGTGCCAGAAGTTTACAGGGAGGCCGCAATCAGCCCCAGCATTTT.